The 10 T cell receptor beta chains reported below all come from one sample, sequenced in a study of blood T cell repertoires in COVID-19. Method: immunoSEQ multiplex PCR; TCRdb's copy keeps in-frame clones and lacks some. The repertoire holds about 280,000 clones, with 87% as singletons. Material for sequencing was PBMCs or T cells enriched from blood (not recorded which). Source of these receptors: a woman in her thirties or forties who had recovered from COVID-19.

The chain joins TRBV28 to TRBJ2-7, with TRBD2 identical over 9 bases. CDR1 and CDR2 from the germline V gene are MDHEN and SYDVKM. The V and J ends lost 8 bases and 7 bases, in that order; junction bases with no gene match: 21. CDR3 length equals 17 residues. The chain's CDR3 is CASPPGTLSGRPSEQYF. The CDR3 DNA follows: TGTGCCAGCCCCCCAGGGACCCTAAGCGGGAGGCCTTCTGAGCAGTACTTC.

CDR3 nucleotide sequence: TGTGCCAGCAGCTTTACGTTCAGGAACACTGAAGCTTTCTTT. It yields the protein CASSFTFRNTEAFF. This chain joins TRBV7-2 and TRBJ1-1; D not resolved. This CDR3 is built from 14 residues. Trimming stripped 3 bases from V and 1 base from J, with 9 bases between. Looked up from germline, CDR1 is SGHTA and CDR2 is FQGNSA.

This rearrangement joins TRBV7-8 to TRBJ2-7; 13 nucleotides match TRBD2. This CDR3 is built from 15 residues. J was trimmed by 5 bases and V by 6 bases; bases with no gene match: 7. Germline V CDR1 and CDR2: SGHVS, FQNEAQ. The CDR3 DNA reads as TGTGCCAGCAGTTGGACTAGCGGGAGTACCCACGAGCAGTACTTC. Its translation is CASSWTSGSTHEQYF.

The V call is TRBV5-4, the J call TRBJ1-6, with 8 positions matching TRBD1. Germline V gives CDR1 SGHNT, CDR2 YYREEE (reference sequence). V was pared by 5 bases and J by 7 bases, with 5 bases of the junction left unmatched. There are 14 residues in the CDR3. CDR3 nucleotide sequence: TGTGCCAGCAGTTCCAGACAGGGGAATTCACCCCTCCACTTT. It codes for CASSSRQGNSPLHF.

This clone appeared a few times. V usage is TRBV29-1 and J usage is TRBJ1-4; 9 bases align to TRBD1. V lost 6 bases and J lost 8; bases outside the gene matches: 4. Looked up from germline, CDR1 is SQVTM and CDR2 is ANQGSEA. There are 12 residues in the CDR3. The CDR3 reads CSVAGQGEKLFF. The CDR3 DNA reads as TGCAGCGTGGCTGGACAGGGGGAAAAACTGTTTTTT.

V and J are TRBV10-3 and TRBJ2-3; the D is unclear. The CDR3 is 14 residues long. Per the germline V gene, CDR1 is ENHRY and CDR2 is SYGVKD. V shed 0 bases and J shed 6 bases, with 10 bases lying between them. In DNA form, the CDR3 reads TGTGCCATCAGTGAGTCACCCTCCCGGGATACGCAGTATTTT. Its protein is CAISESPSRDTQYF.

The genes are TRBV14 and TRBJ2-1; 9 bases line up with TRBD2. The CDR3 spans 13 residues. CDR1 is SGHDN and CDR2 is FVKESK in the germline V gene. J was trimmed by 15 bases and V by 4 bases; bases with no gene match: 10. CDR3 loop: CASSPLGSGSSFF. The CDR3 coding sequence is TGTGCCAGCAGCCCCTTGGGTAGCGGGAGTTCGTTCTTC. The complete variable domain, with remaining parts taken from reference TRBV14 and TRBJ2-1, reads EAGVTQFPSHSVIEKGQTVTLRCDPISGHDNLYWYRRVMGKEIKFLLHFVKESKQDESGMPNNRFLAERTGGTYSTLKVQPAELEDSGVYFCASSPLGSGSSFFGPGTRLTVL.

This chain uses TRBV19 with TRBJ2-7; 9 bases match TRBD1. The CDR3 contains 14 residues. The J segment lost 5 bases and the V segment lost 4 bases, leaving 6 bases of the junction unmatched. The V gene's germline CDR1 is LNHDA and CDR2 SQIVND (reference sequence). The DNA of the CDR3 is TGTGCCAGTAGTAGGACAGGGGATTCTAACGAGCAGTACTTC. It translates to CASSRTGDSNEQYF.

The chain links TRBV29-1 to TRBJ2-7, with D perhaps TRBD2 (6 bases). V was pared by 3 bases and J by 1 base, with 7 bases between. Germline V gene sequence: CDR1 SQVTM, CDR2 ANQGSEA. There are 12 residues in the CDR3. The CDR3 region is CSVEEGSYEQYF. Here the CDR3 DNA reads TGCAGCGTTGAGGAGGGTTCCTACGAGCAGTACTTC.

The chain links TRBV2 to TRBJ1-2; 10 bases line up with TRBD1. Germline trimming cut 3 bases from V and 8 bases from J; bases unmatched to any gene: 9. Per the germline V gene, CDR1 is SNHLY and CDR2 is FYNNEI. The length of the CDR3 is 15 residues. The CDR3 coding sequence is TGTGCCAGCAGTGATCGGGCGACAGGGGGCTTCGGCTACACCTTC. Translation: CASSDRATGGFGYTF.